Listed below are T cell receptor beta chains from one sample, sequenced in a study of cytomegalovirus exposure and HLA in healthy donors. Measured with immunoSEQ multiplex PCR; TCRdb has only the in-frame clones, and not every one. The table includes around 130,000 clones, 65% to 85% detected once. Input material: PBMCs. The receptors were sampled from a boy younger than 18 in good health and CMV-seronegative. The CDR3 runs from the conserved cysteine through the conserved F or W. Fields, in order: CDR3 protein, CDR3 DNA, D gene, J gene, V gene, clone size. The D gene is left open where the match is weak. Clone size, where shown, is once, few, many, or a class for clones that have expanded.

CASSSGTGWNEQFF TGTGCCAGCAGTTCCGGGACAGGTTGGAATGAGCAGTTCTTC TRBD1 TRBJ2-1 TRBV27 .
CASSLLIAGDPGELFF TGCGCCAGCAGCCTGCTCATAGCGGGAGATCCCGGGGAGCTGTTTTTT TRBD2 TRBJ2-2 TRBV5-1 .
CASSGTGWNTEAFF TGTGCCAGCAGTGGGACAGGCTGGAACACTGAAGCTTTCTTT TRBD1 TRBJ1-1 TRBV27 .
CASSPRTGGKEQYF TGTGCCAGCAGCCCCCGGACAGGGGGCAAGGAGCAGTACTTC TRBD1 TRBJ2-7 TRBV7-2 .
CASGLVLGGLAGGPKSNEQFF TGTGCTAGTGGTTTGGTACTTGGAGGACTAGCGGGAGGGCCTAAGAGTAATGAGCAGTTCTTC TRBD2 TRBJ2-1 TRBV12-5 .
CASSLGANYGYTF TGTGCCAGCAGTTTAGGAGCTAACTATGGCTACACCTTC . TRBJ1-2 TRBV27 .
CASAETGLVYGYTF TGTGCTAGTGCCGAGACAGGACTGGTCTATGGCTACACCTTC . TRBJ1-2 TRBV12-5 .
CASSPPVTGGSNTEAFF TGTGCCAGCTCACCACCCGTAACAGGGGGCTCTAACACTGAAGCTTTCTTT TRBD1 TRBJ1-1 TRBV18 .
CASSLGTSGYNEQFF TGTGCCAGCAGCTTAGGGACTAGCGGTTACAATGAGCAGTTCTTC TRBD2 TRBJ2-1 TRBV11-3 .
CAWSVIGGGSSTDTQYF TGTGCCTGGAGTGTAATTGGCGGCGGGAGTTCGACAGATACGCAGTATTTT TRBD2 TRBJ2-3 TRBV30 .
CAWSPDRVNQPQHF TGTGCCTGGAGCCCGGACAGGGTAAATCAGCCCCAGCATTTT TRBD1 TRBJ1-5 TRBV30 .
CASRVESGSYEQYF TGTGCCAGCAGGGTAGAGAGCGGGAGCTACGAGCAGTACTTC TRBD2 TRBJ2-7 TRBV2 .
CASSPGQGGNEKLFF TGTGCCAGCAGTCCTGGGCAGGGGGGAAATGAAAAACTGTTTTTT TRBD1 TRBJ1-4 TRBV28 .
CASISRGQGVGNTIYF TGTGCCAGCATCTCGAGGGGACAGGGGGTAGGAAACACCATATATTTT TRBD1 TRBJ1-3 TRBV6-6 .
CASTFRRERGETQYF TGTGCCAGCACGTTTAGGCGGGAGAGGGGAGAGACCCAGTACTTC TRBD2 TRBJ2-5 TRBV2 .
CASSPHREFSGNTIYF TGTGCCAGCTCACCTCACAGGGAGTTCTCTGGAAACACCATATATTTT . TRBJ1-3 TRBV18 .
CASSPEVWYEKLFF TGTGCCAGTAGCCCGGAGGTATGGTATGAAAAACTGTTTTTT . TRBJ1-4 TRBV19 .
CAINHRDILCEKLFF TGTGCCATCAATCATCGGGACATACTGTGTGAAAAACTGTTTTTT . TRBJ1-4 TRBV10-3 .
CAWSQGVNEKLFF TGTGCCTGGAGTCAGGGGGTAAATGAAAAACTGTTTTTT TRBD1 TRBJ1-4 TRBV30 .
CAWSVRGGETQYF TGTGCCTGGAGTGTACGGGGAGGAGAGACCCAGTACTTC . TRBJ2-5 TRBV30 .
CAWSVGGINEKLFF TGTGCCTGGAGTGTAGGGGGAATTAATGAAAAACTGTTTTTT . TRBJ1-4 TRBV30 .
CASSQDLTLSNQPQHF TGTGCCAGCAGCCAAGATTTGACACTTAGCAATCAGCCCCAGCATTTT . TRBJ1-5 TRBV4-2 .
CASSNRTGIYEQYF TGTGCCAGCAGCAACCGGACAGGAATCTACGAGCAGTACTTC . TRBJ2-7 TRBV21-1 .
CASSQTGDTGELFF TGTGCCAGCAGCCAGACAGGGGACACCGGGGAGCTGTTTTTT TRBD1 TRBJ2-2 TRBV6-4 .
CASSLRGQPQHF TGTGCCAGCAGTCTAAGGGGACAGCCCCAGCATTTT . TRBJ1-5 TRBV6-1 .
CASSARTGEMDGYTF TGTGCCAGCAGCGCCAGGACAGGGGAAATGGATGGCTACACCTTC TRBD1 TRBJ1-2 TRBV9 .
CASSPPGQAYTEAFF TGTGCCAGCTCACCACCGGGACAGGCTTACACTGAAGCTTTCTTT TRBD1 TRBJ1-1 TRBV18 few
CSAGDSYEQYF TGCAGTGCTGGCGACAGCTACGAGCAGTACTTC . TRBJ2-7 TRBV20-1 .
CASSLGLAGPNTGELFF TGTGCCAGCAGCTTGGGACTAGCGGGACCGAACACCGGGGAGCTGTTTTTT TRBD2 TRBJ2-2 TRBV11-3 .
CASSPHRGGGEQYF TGTGCCAGCAGCCCGCACAGGGGTGGGGGGGAGCAGTACTTC . TRBJ2-7 TRBV7-9 .
CAISSIPGQGHEETQYF TGTGCCATCAGTAGTATACCGGGACAGGGGCATGAGGAGACCCAGTACTTC TRBD1 TRBJ2-5 TRBV10-3 .
CAWTPDPAGGDSPLHF TGTGCCTGGACCCCCGACCCCGCGGGGGGGGATTCACCCCTCCACTTT . TRBJ1-6 TRBV30 .
CASTTLQGDYEQFF TGTGCCAGCACCACGCTGCAGGGTGACTATGAGCAGTTCTTC . TRBJ2-1 TRBV7-9 few
CASSLGLQGRYQPQHF TGTGCCAGCAGCTTGGGTCTTCAGGGTCGCTACCAGCCCCAGCATTTT . TRBJ1-5 TRBV5-6 .
CASSLERGRETQYF TGTGCCAGCAGCTTGGAGCGGGGACGAGAGACCCAGTACTTC TRBD2 TRBJ2-5 TRBV5-6 .
CASGGLVDNEQFF TGTGCCAGCGGAGGTCTAGTCGATAATGAGCAGTTCTTC . TRBJ2-1 TRBV25-1 few
CASSLVLAGTDTQYF TGTGCCAGCAGCTTAGTATTAGCGGGCACAGATACGCAGTATTTT . TRBJ2-3 TRBV11-3 .
CASSTPRDRRLGNQPQHF TGTGCCAGCAGCACACCGAGGGACAGGCGGTTGGGCAATCAGCCCCAGCATTTT TRBD1 TRBJ1-5 TRBV5-7 .
CASSQGASGRFTDTQYF TGTGCCAGCAGCCAGGGTGCTAGCGGGAGATTCACAGATACGCAGTATTTT TRBD2 TRBJ2-3 TRBV7-9 .
CASSLWTDTDTQYF TGTGCCAGCAGCTTATGGACTGACACAGATACGCAGTATTTT . TRBJ2-3 TRBV7-9 .
CASSVANRDNEQFF TGTGCCAGCAGCGTAGCGAATCGGGACAATGAGCAGTTCTTC . TRBJ2-1 TRBV7-2 .
CSVEALNDNGYGYTF TGCAGCGTTGAAGCATTGAACGACAATGGCTATGGCTACACCTTC . TRBJ1-2 TRBV29-1 .
CASSFRYNSPNTEAFF TGTGCCAGCAGTTTCAGGTACAACTCACCGAACACTGAAGCTTTCTTT . TRBJ1-1 TRBV27 once
CSVEGLSGGPFGETQYF TGCAGCGTTGAGGGGCTCTCCGGGGGACCCTTTGGCGAGACCCAGTACTTC . TRBJ2-5 TRBV29-1 .
CASSPLYGSEQFF TGTGCCAGCAGCCCCCTGTACGGGTCTGAGCAGTTCTTC . TRBJ2-1 TRBV6-4 once
CASSDLGARNEQFF TGTGCCAGCAGTGACTTAGGAGCGCGGAATGAGCAGTTCTTC . TRBJ2-1 TRBV25-1 .
CASSPGLAGGNSEQFF TGTGCCAGCAGCCCCGGACTAGCGGGAGGGAATAGTGAGCAGTTCTTC TRBD2 TRBJ2-1 TRBV7-9 .
CASSDGLGAADTQYF TGTGCCAGCAGCGATGGACTGGGAGCAGCAGATACGCAGTATTTT . TRBJ2-3 TRBV2 .
CASSLEGGQGTDTQYF TGTGCCAGCAGCTTAGAGGGGGGGCAGGGTACAGATACGCAGTATTTT . TRBJ2-3 TRBV7-3 .
CASSQLGQGDGYGYTF TGTGCCAGCAGCCAACTGGGACAGGGGGACGGCTATGGCTACACCTTC TRBD1 TRBJ1-2 TRBV14 .
CASSSFTGSGNTIYF TGTGCCAGTAGTAGTTTTACAGGCTCTGGAAACACCATATATTTT . TRBJ1-3 TRBV19 few
CASSFDSTEAFF TGTGCCAGCAGTTTCGACAGTACTGAAGCTTTCTTT . TRBJ1-1 TRBV6-6 .
CAVSRAGSNYGYTF TGTGCCGTCTCGCGGGCAGGAAGCAACTATGGCTACACCTTC . TRBJ1-2 TRBV30 .
CASSVEQVTEAFF TGTGCCAGCAGCGTAGAACAAGTCACTGAAGCTTTCTTT . TRBJ1-1 TRBV9 .